This T cell receptor beta chain was found in a study of molecular identifiers for immune sequencing clone quantification listed by TCRdb under 2018. General notes on the study: For a replicate experiment, RNA from 20,000 or 100,000 naive CD8 T cells was divided into five aliquots, and four of the five aliquots were sequenced. This methods study used CD8 T cells to benchmark TCR RNA copy counting and molecular-identifier clustering-based TCR repertoire sequencing (MIDCIRS).

General study outcomes and caveats: Highly expanded clone sizes could be underestimated if identical TCR molecules share a barcode. Approximately 2.7 recovered TCR RNA copies per cell were obtained by modeling, versus approximately 10 by digital PCR, implying a capture efficiency of about 30%. Without barcode sub-clustering, chimeric consensus sequences inflated TCR diversity; chimeras reached as high as 47%. Clones above 20 RNA copies held over 99% of molecules in CMV-specific effector cells but under 1% in naive cells. The naive libraries included spiked-in Jurkat TCR RNA (roughly 9 copies' worth), and this RNA is not part of the donor repertoire. Spiked-in Jurkat TCR RNA equivalent to a single cell was reported to be detectable even among 800,000 to 1,000,000 naive CD8 T cells.

According to the germline V gene (reference sequence), CDR1 reads GTSNPN and CDR2 reads SVGIG. For this chain, trimming is 4 bases at the V end and 7 bases at the J end, and the number of junction bases without a gene match is 13. Its CDR3 holds 14 amino acids, cysteine through phenylalanine. Only CDR3 DNA is held: 42 bases, read in frame from base 1. Preparation of the library involved PCR. The sequencer listed for this sample is Illumina HiSeq 4000. Preparation of bulk TCR libraries followed a previously described approach, with the TCR primers listed in Table S5. Purification of total RNA was performed with the Qiagen AllPrep DNA/RNA kit. Before analysis, reads from multiple sequencing runs of one library were combined. On the authors' methods: Reads were retained only if their TCR constant sequence matched exactly, and those retained reads were trimmed to 150 nt and grouped according to their 12-nt molecular barcodes. Reads within each barcode group were sub-clustered using a 15% Levenshtein threshold, and quality-weighted consensus sequences were constructed for each RNA molecule. Non-functional sequences were removed, as were lower-count sequences one edit away from another. Based on a fit of two negative binomial distributions, barcode sub-clusters having less than 20% of the maximum read count were discarded. TCRdb ran its own pipeline on the public reads, namely fastp trimming at Q25 and MiXCR clone calling, and kept in-frame beta chains. CDR3 protein sequences are deduplicated, and each keeps its most common genes and DNA. It is TCRdb's table, rather than the study itself, that gives the V and J calls and clone size. The sample has about 500,000 distinct CDR3 sequences on record, about a fifth of them singletons. Jointly, the top ten make up 0.7% to 1% of the sample.

Libraries of naive CD8 T cells were generated from roughly 21,000 to 960,000 sorted cells, with 10%, 30% or 50% of the purified RNA used. Naive CD8 T cells, defined as CD8+CD4-CCR7+CD45RA+, were FACS-sorted into RLT Plus buffer on a BD FACSAria II. To test detection sensitivity, Jurkat RNA equal to ten TCR copies was added to samples of about 20,000-1,000,000 naive CD8 T cells. CD8 T cells were enriched using RosetteSep CD8+ T Cell Enrichment Cocktail and Ficoll-Paque, and the enriched cells then underwent ACK red cell lysis. This clonotype was detected many times. The target of this receptor is not known. Within one base of it there is no much larger clone, and no base qualities were kept.

The V gene is TRBV30 and the J gene is TRBJ2-7, with 7 bases in between that match TRBD2. This receptor was obtained from a human donor in good health. Some libraries in this study had Jurkat cell RNA spiked in. Sequencing was performed on naive CD8+ T cells from blood, with Jurkat cell RNA spiked in. In light of the paper, this sample's cell subset or site label describes: FACS-sorted CD8+CD4-CCR7+CD45RA+ naive T cells. CDR3 protein: CAWIGGSGEGEQYF. The bases read TGTGCCTGGATCGGCGGGAGTGGGGAGGGGGAGCAGTACTTC.